The 29 T cell receptor beta chains in this list originate from one sample, sequenced in a study of OX40 agonist ivuxolimab in advanced cancers. TCRdb's table, derived via immunoSEQ multiplex PCR, lists solely in-frame clones and lacks some. The sample contains tens of thousands of clones, approximately 94% of which appear only once. The source was CD4+ or CD8+ T cells sorted from blood, collected in a trial of the OX40 agonist ivuxolimab. These receptors all stem from an adult with an advanced solid tumor such as melanoma, head and neck, liver or kidney cancer.

V usage is TRBV27 and J usage is TRBJ2-1; no reliable D call. CDR1 is MNHEY, CDR2 SMNVEV, per germline (reference sequence). The CDR3 is made up of 13 amino acids. V was trimmed by 3 bases and J by 8 bases, leaving 11 bases between them. The CDR3 DNA sequence: TGTGCCAGCAGTTTCCTACTGCTGGATGAGCAGTTCTTC. This encodes CASSFLLLDEQFF.

This chain connects TRBV27 to TRBJ1-1, with a weak D call TRBD1 (5 bases). CDR1 and CDR2 (germline): MNHEY, SMNVEV (reference sequence). The CDR3 runs 16 residues. V lost 6 bases and J lost 7, with 24 bases in between. The CDR3 reads CASRKFVYEGLGEAFF. CDR3 nucleotides: TGTGCCAGCAGGAAATTTGTTTACGAGGGGCTGGGTGAAGCTTTCTTT.

The V call is TRBV14, the J call TRBJ2-7, with 9 bases matching TRBD2. J gave up 6 bases and V 1 base, and 4 bases lay outside the gene matches. Germline loops: CDR1 SGHDN, CDR2 FVKESK. This CDR3 is built from 14 residues. The CDR3 DNA is TGTGCCAGCAGCCAAGGCCTAGCGGGACTCGAGCAGTACTTC. This codes for CASSQGLAGLEQYF.

The chain uses TRBV4-3 and TRBJ2-7, with TRBD1 matching over 8 bases. The trim removed 4 bases at V and 1 base at J, leaving 12 bases unmatched. Germline V lookup: CDR1 LGHNA, CDR2 YSLEER. The CDR3 length is 17 residues. The CDR3 sequence is CASSPRTGTGPSYEQYF. Written as DNA, the CDR3 is TGCGCCAGCAGCCCCCGGACAGGGACGGGCCCGTCCTACGAGCAGTACTTC.

The chain couples TRBV9 to TRBJ2-6, with 8 bases identical to TRBD2. CDR3 length: 19 residues. CDR1 is SGDLS, CDR2 YYNGEE, per germline. V lost 4 bases to trimming and J lost 1 base; unmatched junction nucleotides: 13. The CDR3 region is CASSFPTEREPSGANVLTF. The CDR3 DNA sequence: TGTGCCAGCAGCTTCCCTACCGAGCGGGAGCCGTCTGGGGCCAACGTCCTGACTTTC.

In nucleotides, the CDR3 is TGTGCCAGCAGCGTGTCCTTCAGGGAGGACGAGCAGTACTTC. Translated: CASSVSFREDEQYF. The V gene is TRBV9, the J gene TRBJ2-7; a possible D gene is TRBD2 (6 bases). The CDR3 sequence is 14 residues long. The V gene lost 2 bases and the J gene lost 5 bases, with 14 bases spanning the gap. Germline CDR1 reads SGDLS; CDR2 reads YYNGEE.

The J gene is TRBJ2-7, the V gene TRBV27, with 11 bases matching TRBD1. This CDR3 contains 14 residues. Germline V gene sequence: CDR1 MNHEY, CDR2 SMNVEV (reference sequence). V was clipped by 4 bases and J by 3 bases; unmatched bases: 2. The DNA of the CDR3 is TGTGCCAGCAGTTCCGGGACAGGGGGCTACGAGCAGTACTTC. This gives the protein CASSSGTGGYEQYF.

This clone was detected once. This chain links TRBV5-1 with TRBJ2-7; D possibly matches TRBD1 or TRBD2 (5 bases each). Germline loops: CDR1 SGHRS, CDR2 YFSETQ. This CDR3 contains 15 residues. Trimming took 0 bases from V and 2 from J, leaving 12 bases between them. The CDR3 nucleotides are TGCGCCAGCAGCTTGGAAGGGACGTGGCCCTACGAGCAGTACTTC. Residues: CASSLEGTWPYEQYF.

This sequence joins TRBV19 and TRBJ2-1, with no clear D. Trimming pared 1 base from V and 6 bases from J, leaving 7 bases between. The CDR3 spans 13 residues. CDR1 and CDR2 (germline): LNHDA, SQIVND (reference sequence). The CDR3 protein is CASSIVPSNEQFF. CDR3 sequence (DNA): TGTGCCAGTAGTATAGTTCCGAGCAATGAGCAGTTCTTC.

The J gene is TRBJ2-6, the V gene TRBV23-1; D call uncertain. TRBV23-1 is given ORF status, its function remaining uncertain. Trimming took 1 base from V and 2 from J, leaving 9 bases between them. This CDR3 has 16 amino acids. CDR3 protein: CASSQFNLPGANVLTF. The CDR3 region has the DNA TGCGCCAGCAGTCAATTCAACTTACCTGGGGCCAACGTCCTGACTTTC.

This chain joins TRBV9 and TRBJ1-3; 7 bases are a match to TRBD1. The CDR3 has 15 residues. Germline-derived CDR1 and CDR2 are SGDLS and YYNGEE. V shed 4 bases and J 3 bases; nucleotides not matched to a gene: 7. This chain's CDR3 is CASSLTGEGGNTIYF. The CDR3 bases are TGTGCCAGCAGCCTTACAGGGGAAGGTGGAAACACCATATATTTT.

This clone was seen a few times. This chain uses TRBV4-1 with TRBJ1-5; D not certain. Trimming took off 0 bases at V and 2 bases at J, with 11 bases between the two ends. CDR1 MGHRA and CDR2 YSYEKL come from the germline V gene. The CDR3 has 16 amino acids. The DNA of the CDR3 is TGCGCCAGCAGCCAAGATCCGTTCTCGGGCAATCAGCCCCAGCATTTT. This encodes CASSQDPFSGNQPQHF.

The rearrangement links TRBV4-2 to TRBJ2-3; 13 bases are shared with TRBD2. The V gene's germline CDR1 is LGHNA and CDR2 YNFKEQ. V was pared by 3 bases and J by 3 bases, with 9 bases of the junction left unmatched. CDR3 size: 18 residues. CDR3 bases: TGTGCCAGCAGCCATGCCGGACTAGCGGGAGTTTTAACAGATACGCAGTATTTT. Translation gives CASSHAGLAGVLTDTQYF.

This chain uses TRBV5-6 with TRBJ2-3; D gene uncertain. The germline CDR1 and CDR2 sequences are SGHDT and YYEEEE. Trimming shortened V by 0 bases and J by 0 bases, and 14 bases separated the two germline ends. This CDR3 is 17 amino acids long. DNA for the CDR3: TGTGCCAGCAGCTTGGGGTCCGAGACCCCTAGCACAGATACGCAGTATTTT. As protein: CASSLGSETPSTDTQYF.

This clone occurred once. This sequence joins TRBV4-3 and TRBJ2-3; 11 nucleotides agree with TRBD2. V dropped 2 bases and J dropped 3; count of bases not matched to a gene: 4. Germline CDR1 LGHNA, CDR2 YSLEER. This CDR3 is 16 amino acids long. The CDR3: CASSQLAGGTTDTQYF. DNA of the CDR3: TGCGCCAGCAGCCAACTAGCGGGAGGAACGACAGATACGCAGTATTTT.

The chain carries TRBV14 and TRBJ1-3, with 7 positions matching TRBD1. The CDR3 loop spans 17 amino acids. Germline lookup yields CDR1 SGHDN and CDR2 FVKESK. The trim removed 1 base at V and 3 bases at J, leaving 9 bases unmatched. The CDR3 region is CASSQVQSRGGGNTIYF. The CDR3 region has the DNA TGTGCCAGCAGCCAAGTTCAATCCAGGGGGGGTGGAAACACCATATATTTT.

The V and J genes are TRBV4-1 and TRBJ2-3, with 15 bases that match TRBD2. Trimming removed 2 bases from V and 5 bases from J; junction bases left unmatched: 5. The CDR3 runs to 17 residues. Germline CDR1 reads MGHRA; CDR2 reads YSYEKL. The CDR3 sequence: CASSQSGLAGGQDTQYF. The CDR3 coding sequence is TGCGCCAGCAGCCAATCGGGACTAGCGGGAGGCCAAGATACGCAGTATTTT.

This rearrangement joins TRBV4-2 to TRBJ2-7; D gene uncertain. Germline V gives CDR1 LGHNA, CDR2 YNFKEQ. The CDR3 is 13 amino acids. The germline V and J ends were trimmed by 1 base and 4 bases, with 8 bases remaining between them. CDR3 sequence: CASSQGKGYEQYF. The CDR3 region has the DNA TGTGCCAGCAGCCAAGGAAAAGGGTACGAGCAGTACTTC.

The rearrangement links TRBV30 to TRBJ2-3; 8 positions agree with TRBD1. Trimming removed 5 bases from V and 5 bases from J; junction bases left unmatched: 9. This CDR3 region has 14 residues. From germline, CDR1 is GTSNPN and CDR2 SVGIG (reference sequence). CDR3 loop: CAWVKGQGGDTQYF. DNA for the CDR3: TGTGCCTGGGTAAAAGGACAGGGTGGAGATACGCAGTATTTT.

The rearrangement links TRBV7-9 to TRBJ2-7; weak D call: TRBD2 (6 bases). Trimming took off 4 bases at V and 4 bases at J, with 20 bases between the two ends. The CDR3 loop spans 16 amino acids. Germline CDR1 reads SEHNR; CDR2 reads FQNEAQ (reference sequence). CDR3 residues: CASSSGLSGVGYEQYF. The CDR3 region has the DNA TGTGCCAGCAGCTCAGGCCTCTCGGGAGTGGGATACGAGCAGTACTTC. Full variable domain (remainder filled in from reference TRBV7-9 and TRBJ2-7): DTGVSQNPRHKITKRGQNVTFRCDPISEHNRLYWYRQTLGQGPEFLTYFQNEAQLEKSRLLSDRFSAERPKGSFSTLEIQRTEQGDSAMYLCASSSGLSGVGYEQYFGPGTRLTVT.

This chain joins TRBV6-6 and TRBJ2-1; D gene ambiguous. The CDR3 is 11 residues long. V lost 4 bases and J lost 10, with 8 bases in between. Germline lookup yields CDR1 MNHNY and CDR2 SVGAGI (reference sequence). The CDR3: CASSFGDEQFF. Written as DNA, the CDR3 is TGTGCCAGCAGTTTCGGTGACGAGCAGTTCTTC.

The chain links TRBV7-2 to TRBJ1-5; D is possibly TRBD1 (6 bases). Between the trimmed V and J ends, which lost 0 bases and 2 bases, there was a span of 8 bases. The CDR3 spans 15 residues. CDR1 and CDR2 from the germline V gene are SGHTA and FQGNSA. As DNA, the CDR3 is TGTGCCAGCAGCTTAGCAGGGGGAGGCAATCAGCCCCAGCATTTT. This codes for CASSLAGGGNQPQHF.

V is TRBV13 and J is TRBJ2-7; TRBD2 might be the D (6 bases). The CDR3 consists of 14 residues. The germline V gene has CDR1 PRHDT and CDR2 FYEKMQ (reference sequence). V shed 5 bases and J shed 4 bases, with 15 bases lying between them. The CDR3 region has the DNA TGTGCCAGCAGCCTCCGGGTAGCGGAATACGAGCAGTACTTC. Amino acids: CASSLRVAEYEQYF.

This clone showed up just once. V and J are TRBV7-9 and TRBJ1-2; D is possibly TRBD1 (6 bases). Germline CDR1 is SEHNR and CDR2 is FQNEAQ (reference sequence). The CDR3 is 12 residues long. V lost 5 bases, J lost 13 bases, and 17 bases lay in between. This CDR3 reads CASSLGQTPCTF. CDR3 bases: TGTGCCAGCAGCCTAGGACAGACCCCGTGCACCTTC.

This clone was picked up one time. The gene calls are TRBV30 and TRBJ2-7, with 8 bases lining up with TRBD1. The CDR3 extends over 13 amino acids. V lost 1 base to trimming and J lost 7 bases; unmatched junction nucleotides: 6. Germline V gives CDR1 GTSNPN, CDR2 SVGIG (reference sequence). CDR3 residues: CAWSDRGVGEQYF. The CDR3 nucleotides read TGTGCCTGGAGTGACAGGGGGGTGGGAGAGCAGTACTTC.

V gene TRBV9 combines with J gene TRBJ2-7, with unresolved D. The length of the CDR3 is 11 residues. Per the germline V gene, CDR1 is SGDLS and CDR2 is YYNGEE. V was trimmed by 2 bases and J by 5 bases, leaving 5 bases between them. CDR3 residues: CASSVGHEQYF. In DNA form, the CDR3 reads TGTGCCAGCAGCGTGGGTCACGAGCAGTACTTC.

The chain employs TRBV15 and TRBJ2-5; 10 bases line up with TRBD2. This CDR3 comprises 16 residues. V lost 7 bases, J lost 4 bases, and 12 bases stayed unmatched. Germline lookup yields CDR1 LNHNV and CDR2 YYDKDF (reference sequence). The CDR3 reads CATNGGSGRSGETQYF. CDR3 bases: TGTGCCACCAATGGGGGTAGCGGGAGGTCCGGAGAGACCCAGTACTTC.

The chain employs TRBV5-6 and TRBJ2-1, with D hard to call. This CDR3 is built from 13 residues. Germline V CDR1 and CDR2: SGHDT, YYEEEE. V was clipped by 8 bases and J by 0 bases, with 9 bases between them. This chain's CDR3 is CASSVGSYNEQFF. DNA for the CDR3: TGTGCCAGTTCCGTGGGCTCCTACAATGAGCAGTTCTTC.

This chain uses TRBV4-3 with TRBJ2-7; D unclear. V was shortened by 0 bases and J by 0 bases, with 12 bases between the two germline ends. Germline V CDR1 and CDR2: LGHNA, YSLEER. The CDR3 length is 16 residues. The CDR3 is CASSQDTQMSSYEQYF. For the CDR3, the DNA is TGCGCCAGCAGCCAAGATACACAGATGAGCTCCTACGAGCAGTACTTC.